These 29 T cell receptor beta chains share one sample of origin, sequenced in a study of pediatric ulcerative colitis. Rectal tissue came from one to two pinch biopsies taken at colonoscopy. Sequencing was performed with immunoSEQ multiplex PCR; in TCRdb, only in-frame clones are kept and a portion is missing. Of roughly 49,000 clones listed, around 81% are singletons. The sample consisted of gut tissue. Receptor source: a girl aged 5-17 years with moderate ulcerative colitis.

The V and J genes are TRBV19 and TRBJ1-5; D is perhaps TRBD1 (6 bases). The CDR3 consists of 14 residues. The V gene lost 3 bases and the J gene lost 6 bases, with 12 bases spanning the gap. Per germline, CDR1 LNHDA and CDR2 SQIVND (reference sequence). In nucleotides, the CDR3 is TGTGCCAGTAGTATCCCGGGGGGCGGTCAGCCCCAGCATTTT. Protein product: CASSIPGGGQPQHF.

The rearrangement uses TRBV4-3 and TRBJ1-2; 9 nucleotides align to TRBD1. The germline V gene has CDR1 LGHNA and CDR2 YSLEER. The V and J ends lost 0 bases and 8 bases, in that order; junction bases with no gene match: 10. This CDR3 is 16 amino acids long. The CDR3 coding sequence is TGCGCCAGCAGCCAAGATCGGAGGACAGGGGAAGAGGGCTACACCTTC. Translating gives CASSQDRRTGEEGYTF.

The V gene is TRBV9, the J gene TRBJ2-7; possibly TRBD2 for D (6 bases). The CDR3 contains 15 residues. Per germline, CDR1 SGDLS and CDR2 YYNGEE. V was cut by 0 bases and J by 6 bases, with 16 bases left in between. CDR3 loop: CASSVGMDYAAEQYF. CDR3 in DNA: TGTGCCAGCAGCGTAGGAATGGACTACGCCGCCGAGCAGTACTTC.

The rearrangement joins TRBV30 to TRBJ1-6; D may be TRBD1 (6 bases). This CDR3 is built from 14 residues. The germline V gene has CDR1 GTSNPN and CDR2 SVGIG (reference sequence). The V end lost 3 bases, the J end lost 5 bases, and 11 bases lay between the germline ends. CDR3 in DNA: TGTGCCTGGAGCAGGACAGATCATAATTCACCCCTCCACTTT. It specifies CAWSRTDHNSPLHF.

The genes are TRBV7-2 and TRBJ1-1, with D hard to call. This CDR3 spans 14 amino acids. Germline V CDR1 and CDR2: SGHTA, FQGNSA. V lost 4 bases to trimming and J lost 5 bases, with 14 bases between them. The CDR3 DNA is TGTGCCAGCAGCTCTACGCCGGGTGGAACTGAAGCTTTCTTT. Translating gives CASSSTPGGTEAFF.

V is TRBV18 and J is TRBJ1-4; the D gene is possibly TRBD1 (6 bases). Trimming took off 3 bases at V and 5 bases at J, with 13 bases between the two ends. CDR1 and CDR2 from the germline V gene are KGHSH and LQKENI. CDR3 length: 15 residues. The CDR3 nucleotides are TGTGCCAGCTCACCGCGACAGGACAGAAATGAAAAACTGTTTTTT. This sequence encodes CASSPRQDRNEKLFF.

The J gene is TRBJ2-7, the V gene TRBV28; tentative D call: TRBD1 (5 bases). The ends were cut back, 4 bases at V and 3 bases at J, with 13 bases in the middle. The CDR3 consists of 14 residues. Looked up from germline, CDR1 is MDHEN and CDR2 is SYDVKM. As DNA, the CDR3 is TGTGCCAGCAGTTACAGGTTGTGGGGCTACGAGCAGTACTTC. As protein: CASSYRLWGYEQYF.

This chain joins TRBV19 and TRBJ1-2; maybe TRBD1 (5 bases). This CDR3 comprises 15 residues. V lost 2 bases, J lost 2 bases, and 12 bases lay in between. In germline, CDR1 is LNHDA, CDR2 SQIVND (reference sequence). CDR3: CASSISWGRNYGYTF. The CDR3 nucleotides are TGTGCCAGTAGTATAAGCTGGGGGAGAAACTATGGCTACACCTTC.

On this clone itself: Other DNA sequences in the same sample also yield this CDR3. The V call is TRBV18, the J call TRBJ1-1; D might be TRBD1 (5 bases). The CDR3 has 15 amino acids. Trimming pared 3 bases from V and 1 base from J, leaving 12 bases between. Germline V gene sequence: CDR1 KGHSH, CDR2 LQKENI. The CDR3 coding sequence is TGTGCCAGCTCACCGCGGGGCGGACCGAACACTGAAGCTTTCTTT. Amino acids: CASSPRGGPNTEAFF.

Here the CDR3 reads CAWTVALDSYGYTF. The CDR3 DNA is TGTGCCTGGACCGTCGCCCTGGACAGTTATGGCTACACCTTC. The rearrangement links TRBV30 to TRBJ1-2, with a weak D call TRBD1 (6 bases). V was shortened by 4 bases and J by 5 bases, with 17 bases between the two germline ends. Germline-derived CDR1 and CDR2 are GTSNPN and SVGIG (reference sequence). The CDR3 contains 14 residues.

The chain links TRBV18 to TRBJ2-1; 9 nucleotides align to TRBD2. With V trimmed by 6 bases and J by 3 bases, 9 bases remained unmatched. CDR3 length: 16 amino acids. The V gene's germline CDR1 is KGHSH and CDR2 LQKENI. CDR3 sequence reads: CASSPAGTSYYNEQFF. The CDR3 coding sequence is TGTGCCAGCTCTCCGGCCGGGACTAGCTACTACAATGAGCAGTTCTTC.

The V and J genes are TRBV7-2 and TRBJ1-2; no definite D call. The CDR3 is 11 amino acids. Trimming took off 1 base at V and 4 bases at J, with 1 base between the two ends. Germline V gene sequence: CDR1 SGHTA, CDR2 FQGNSA. CDR3 region: CASSLVYGYTF. DNA for the CDR3: TGTGCCAGCAGCTTAGTCTATGGCTACACCTTC.

V gene TRBV30 combines with J gene TRBJ1-1, with unresolved D. Germline CDR1 and CDR2: GTSNPN and SVGIG (reference sequence). With 5 bases removed from V and 0 bases from J, the gap between germline ends came to 7 bases. This CDR3 has 12 amino acids. Written as DNA, the CDR3 is TGTGCCTGGGCTATCATGAACACTGAAGCTTTCTTT. Its translation is CAWAIMNTEAFF. Using reference TRBV30 and TRBJ1-1 for the parts outside the CDR3, the full variable domain is SQTIHQWPATLVQPVGSPLSLECTVEGTSNPNLYWYRQAAGRGLQLLFYSVGIGQISSEVPQNLSASRPQDRQFILSSKKLLLSDSGFYLCAWAIMNTEAFFGQGTRLTVV.

The rearrangement joins TRBV7-9 to TRBJ2-5; D not resolved. The last part of the DNA fits TRBJ2-7 better; the J call may be wrong. CDR1 and CDR2 from the germline V gene are SEHNR and FQNEAQ (reference sequence). CDR3 length: 12 residues. The CDR3 DNA follows: TGTGCCAGCAGCTTGGGTAGGGACGAGCAGTACTTC. Translating gives CASSLGRDEQYF.

The V call is TRBV25-1, the J call TRBJ2-2; D unresolved. Germline V CDR1 and CDR2: MGHDK, SYGVNS. The CDR3 is 17 amino acids. V lost 3 bases and J lost 2, with 16 bases in between. The CDR3 spells CASSEVFGVGNTGELFF. As DNA, the CDR3 is TGTGCCAGCAGTGAGGTGTTTGGGGTTGGTAACACCGGGGAGCTGTTTTTT.

This rearrangement joins TRBV5-6 to TRBJ2-3, with 8 positions matching TRBD1. CDR3 length: 17 residues. Germline CDR1 and CDR2: SGHDT and YYEEEE. Unmatched junction bases numbered 12, after V lost 4 bases and J lost 2 bases. The DNA of the CDR3 is TGTGCCAGCAGCATCACCAGGGGGCAAAGATTCACAGATACGCAGTATTTT. As protein: CASSITRGQRFTDTQYF.

The V call is TRBV5-8, the J call TRBJ2-3; TRBD2 might be the D (6 bases). Germline CDR1 is SGHTS and CDR2 is YDEGEE. The CDR3 consists of 16 residues. Trimming cost V 6 bases and J 2 bases, with 19 bases left between them. The DNA of the CDR3 is TGTGCCAGCAAAGCCCTTAGCGGTTATCACACAGATACGCAGTATTTT. This sequence encodes CASKALSGYHTDTQYF.

The rearrangement uses TRBV7-2 and TRBJ2-1; D remains ambiguous. V was pared by 3 bases and J by 8 bases, with 8 bases between. CDR3 length: 12 amino acids. CDR1 and CDR2 (germline): SGHTA, FQGNSA. The CDR3, as DNA: TGTGCCAGCAGCTTCGCCGGCCATGAGCAGTTCTTC. It is translated as CASSFAGHEQFF.

This chain joins TRBV9 and TRBJ1-4; D not certain. V was clipped by 0 bases and J by 1 base, with 10 bases between them. Germline V gene lookup returns CDR1 SGDLS and CDR2 YYNGEE. This CDR3 has 16 residues. The CDR3 spells CASSVDPWGTNEKLFF. CDR3 coding DNA: TGTGCCAGCAGCGTAGACCCTTGGGGAACTAATGAAAAACTGTTTTTT.

The rearrangement uses TRBV7-2 and TRBJ1-6; D is unclear. Trimming left V 1 base short and J 7 bases short, with 5 bases between. The germline gives CDR1 SGHTA, CDR2 FQGNSA. CDR3 length: 13 residues. CDR3 region: CASSLDLNSPLHF. The CDR3 DNA reads as TGTGCCAGCAGCTTAGATTTGAATTCACCCCTCCACTTT.

This chain joins TRBV6-1 and TRBJ1-2; perhaps TRBD1 as D (6 bases). CDR3 length: 13 residues. With 4 bases removed from V and 9 bases from J, the gap between germline ends came to 15 bases. CDR1 is MNHNS, CDR2 SASEGT, per germline. The CDR3 protein is CASSGGAPFRYTF. As DNA, the CDR3 is TGTGCCAGCAGTGGGGGGGCCCCTTTTCGCTACACCTTC.

On this clone: An end of the junction does not agree with germline; a read error may underlie this. In the same sample, other DNA sequences code for this CDR3. This chain links TRBV4-1 with TRBJ1-4, with D unresolved. The CDR3 is 14 residues long. The germline CDR1 and CDR2 sequences are MGHRA and YSYEKL. The chain's CDR3 is CASSQSGPSEKLFF. CDR3 nucleotide sequence: TGCGCCAGCAGCCAATCCGGGCCAAGTGAAAAGCTGTTTTTT.

This chain connects TRBV19 to TRBJ2-7, with TRBD1 matching 11 bases. Germline lookup yields CDR1 LNHDA and CDR2 SQIVND (reference sequence). After removal of 3 bases from V and 0 bases from J, the junction contained 4 bases not matched to a gene. CDR3 length: 16 amino acids. The CDR3 reads CASSIRTGGNSYEQYF. As DNA, the CDR3 is TGTGCCAGTAGTATCCGGACAGGGGGCAACTCCTACGAGCAGTACTTC.

The chain recombines TRBV28 with TRBJ2-7, with D perhaps TRBD2 (6 bases). The CDR3 totals 14 residues. V shed 7 bases and J shed 4 bases, with 17 bases lying between them. In germline, CDR1 is MDHEN, CDR2 SYDVKM. In DNA, the CDR3 is TGTGCCAGCACCCTTGGTAGGGGAGGTTACGAGCAGTACTTC. Translated: CASTLGRGGYEQYF.

The J gene is TRBJ1-1, the V gene TRBV6-5; no clear D gene. This CDR3 has 11 residues. The ends were cut back, 4 bases at V and 4 bases at J, with 4 bases in the middle. Germline V lookup: CDR1 MNHEY, CDR2 SVGAGI. CDR3 nucleotides: TGTGCCAGCAGTTTAGGCACTGAAGCTTTCTTT. Translating gives CASSLGTEAFF.

The chain has TRBV19 and TRBJ1-5, with 9 bases lining up with TRBD1. This CDR3 has 15 amino acids. V was clipped by 5 bases and J by 2 bases; unmatched bases: 4. Germline-derived CDR1 and CDR2 are LNHDA and SQIVND (reference sequence). The CDR3 is CASSGDRAGNQPQHF. CDR3 nucleotide sequence: TGTGCCAGTAGTGGGGACAGGGCGGGCAATCAGCCCCAGCATTTT.

This clone was seen a few times. The genes are TRBV5-1 and TRBJ2-1, with 7 bases lining up with TRBD2. Germline values: CDR1 SGHRS, CDR2 YFSETQ. The CDR3 has 15 amino acids. Trimming took 4 bases from V and 6 from J; bases not matched to a gene: 10. The chain's CDR3 is CASSRGTGGLNEQFF. CDR3 nucleotide sequence: TGCGCCAGCAGCCGGGGAACGGGGGGACTCAATGAGCAGTTCTTC.

This chain uses TRBV5-1 with TRBJ2-3; D perhaps matches TRBD2 (6 bases). The germline gives CDR1 SGHRS, CDR2 YFSETQ. This CDR3 is 15 amino acids long. V was clipped by 6 bases and J by 0 bases, with 14 bases between them. This chain's CDR3 is CASTQTGTSTDTQYF. As DNA, the CDR3 is TGCGCCAGCACCCAAACCGGGACTAGCACAGATACGCAGTATTTT.

The CDR3 coding sequence is TGTGCAAGTCACCGACTAGCGGGCTTAGAGAATGAGCAGTTCTTC. Its translation: CASHRLAGLENEQFF. The chain is built from TRBV12-2 and TRBJ2-1; the table's D call, TRBD2, has no DNA check behind it. TRBV12-2 is shown as a pseudogene. CDR3 length: 15 amino acids.